The following is a T cell receptor beta chain sequence with its context. This record comes from a study of blood T cells in healthy people across ages. The length of the CDR3 is 15 residues. Trimming removed 2 bases from V and 6 bases from J; junction bases left unmatched: 6. The use of a sample-barcoded 5' primer and a J-beta primer mix characterized a second PCR of about 7 to 12 cycles. Each TCR beta cDNA got a 12-nucleotide random molecular identifier. TCRdb re-analysed the 5' RACE reads in MiXCR, keeping a single row per CDR3 protein. Of about 730,000 distinct CDR3 sequences listed, around 40% were seen once; the top ten hold 20% to 25%.

Sequencing used blood. The chain combines TRBV12-3 or TRBV12-4 with TRBJ2-7; 11 nucleotides align to TRBD2. The sequence came from a woman in her fifties or sixties in good health. This chain's CDR3 is CASSLLLAGVSEQYF. The CDR3 DNA sequence: TGTGCCAGCAGTTTATTACTAGCGGGAGTAAGCGAGCAGTACTTC.